This TCR beta chain is from a study of T cells after yellow fever vaccination. Germline V gene data show CDR1 as DFQATT and CDR2 as SNEGSKA (reference sequence). This CDR3 region has 13 residues. V shed 0 bases and J shed 5 bases, with 11 bases lying between them. MiXCR was run by TCRdb on the 5' RACE reads, yielding one entry per CDR3 protein. The repertoire holds some 99,000 distinct CDR3 sequences, around 5.5% seen once, with just over 40% in the top ten. The clonotype was recovered from a man aged 18 to 30 who received the YFV17D yellow fever vaccine. This rearrangement joins TRBV20-1 to TRBJ2-7, with D uncertain. Sequenced material: CD8+ T cells sorted from PBMCs, taken 10 days after the yellow fever booster vaccination. The CDR3 loop is CSARDGGVHEQYV. The CDR3 bases are TGCAGTGCTAGAGACGGTGGGGTCCACGAGCAGTACGTC.